What follows are 25 T cell receptor beta chains derived from one specimen sequenced in a study of T-cell memory formation after mild COVID-19. One entry per CDR3 protein, called by TCRdb with MiXCR from the 5' RACE reads. Altogether about 360,000 distinct CDR3 sequences are present, approximately 15% being singletons, with the ten largest covering around 21%. The source material was PBMCs or a T cell subset sorted from them (not recorded which). These receptors were collected from a man aged 18-30 years who had mild COVID-19 (a few samples of this study predate the infection). Cell type and time point are not known.

This clonotype occurred many times. V is TRBV4-3 and J is TRBJ2-7; D uncertain. This CDR3 comprises 16 residues. V lost 1 base to trimming and J lost 4 bases, with 17 bases between them. Germline CDR1 and CDR2: LGHNA and YSLEER. The CDR3, as DNA: TGCGCCAGCAGCCAAGGTCGCAGCGTCAAAAGTTACGAGCAGTACTTC. This encodes CASSQGRSVKSYEQYF.

In this sample, this clonotype turned up a few times. The chain has TRBV5-8 and TRBJ1-1; D uncertain. This CDR3 region has 15 residues. Germline V lookup: CDR1 SGHTS, CDR2 YDEGEE. Trimming removed 4 bases from V and 5 bases from J, with 18 bases in between. Written as DNA, the CDR3 is TGTGCCAGCAGCCCGGCACCAGACAAGCCTACTGAAGCTTTCTTT. The encoded protein is CASSPAPDKPTEAFF.

A few counts support this clonotype. The V and J genes are TRBV6-2 or TRBV6-3 and TRBJ1-1; D not certain. The CDR3 spans 11 residues. V lost 10 bases and J 5 bases, leaving 11 bases between the germline ends. Per germline, CDR1 MNHEY and CDR2 SVGEGT. CDR3: CATGLGTEAFF. Written as DNA, the CDR3 is TGTGCCACCGGACTGGGGACTGAAGCTTTCTTT.

The V gene is TRBV29-1, the J gene TRBJ2-5, with D maybe TRBD1 (5 bases). Germline values: CDR1 SQVTM, CDR2 ANQGSEA. The CDR3 consists of 12 residues. Trimming took 4 bases from V and 1 from J, leaving 7 bases between them. CDR3 DNA: TGCAGCGTTGGACAGCCCCAAGAGACCCAGTACTTC. It yields the protein CSVGQPQETQYF.

A note on this clonotype: With a much larger clone just one base away, this may be a read error. This rearrangement joins TRBV2 to TRBJ1-1; D uncertain. The germline CDR1 and CDR2 sequences are SNHLY and FYNNEI. Trimming removed 7 bases at V and 1 base at J, with 4 bases between. The CDR3 runs 11 residues. The CDR3 DNA follows: TGTGCCAGCACACCGAACACTGAAGCTTTCTTT. Translating it yields CASTPNTEAFF.

The V call is TRBV6-5, the J call TRBJ2-1; D uncertain. The CDR3 has 13 residues. Germline values: CDR1 MNHEY, CDR2 SVGAGI. With 5 bases removed from V and 9 bases from J, the gap between germline ends came to 14 bases. CDR3 nucleotides: TGTGCCAGCAGTCCCTCGGCCGGCAGTGAGCAGTTCTTC. Its protein product is CASSPSAGSEQFF.

This clonotype was seen more than once but under ten times. The CDR3 protein is CASSPSTSTETQYF. The CDR3, as DNA: TGTGCCAGCAGTCCTTCGACTAGCACAGAGACCCAGTACTTC. This sequence joins TRBV11-2 and TRBJ2-5; TRBD2 agrees at 7 bases. Per the germline V gene, CDR1 is SGHAT and CDR2 is FQNNGV. CDR3 length: 14 amino acids. J was trimmed by 4 bases and V by 6 bases; bases with no gene match: 8.

V is TRBV6-5 and J is TRBJ2-5, with TRBD2 as a possible D gene (7 bases). The CDR3 contains 16 residues. V was trimmed by 5 bases and J by 5 bases, leaving 21 bases between them. CDR1 is MNHEY and CDR2 is SVGAGI in the germline V gene. The CDR3 is CASSTGRGGAWETQYF. The CDR3 bases are TGTGCCAGCAGTACCGGGAGAGGGGGGGCCTGGGAGACCCAGTACTTC.

The chain links TRBV27 to TRBJ2-6; a weak D match, TRBD1 (5 bases). The ends were cut back, 2 bases at V and 11 bases at J, with 10 bases in the middle. Germline V CDR1 and CDR2: MNHEY, SMNVEV (reference sequence). CDR3 length equals 13 residues. The CDR3: CASSLGAADVLTF. In DNA form, the CDR3 reads TGTGCCAGCAGTTTAGGGGCGGCGGACGTCCTGACTTTC. Drawing the rest from reference TRBV27 and TRBJ2-6, the complete variable domain is EAQVTQNPRYLITVTGKKLTVTCSQNMNHEYMSWYRQDPGLGLRQIYYSMNVEVTDKGDVPEGYKVSRKEKRNFPLILESPSPNQTSLYFCASSLGAADVLTFGAGSRLTVL.

This clonotype was recorded at least ten times. CDR3 sequence (DNA): TGTGCCAGCTCACCCTCACAACGCAATCAGCCCCAGCATTTT. Translating it yields CASSPSQRNQPQHF. The V gene is TRBV18, the J gene TRBJ1-5; D unresolved. Trimming took 3 bases from V and 2 from J, leaving 8 bases between them. The germline gives CDR1 KGHSH, CDR2 LQKENI. The CDR3 totals 14 residues.

The chain employs TRBV29-1 and TRBJ2-3, with 9 positions matching TRBD2. The V and J ends lost 7 bases and 0 bases, in that order; junction bases with no gene match: 8. The CDR3 is 15 amino acids. From germline, CDR1 is SQVTM and CDR2 ANQGSEA. Written as DNA, the CDR3 is TGCAGCGCAAGCGGGGGGCACTTCAGCACAGATACGCAGTATTTT. Amino acids: CSASGGHFSTDTQYF.

The V and J genes are TRBV6-1 and TRBJ1-1, with 9 bases that match TRBD1. The CDR3 has 14 amino acids. Unmatched junction bases numbered 6, after V lost 3 bases and J lost 7 bases. Germline CDR1 MNHNS, CDR2 SASEGT. The CDR3 bases are TGTGCCAGCAGTGAGGTGGGGACAGGGAATGAAGCTTTCTTT. This translates into CASSEVGTGNEAFF.

The V call is TRBV10-3, the J call TRBJ2-5; unclear D gene. The V end lost 2 bases, the J end lost 5 bases, and 6 bases lay between the germline ends. Germline CDR1 is ENHRY and CDR2 is SYGVKD. This CDR3 is built from 12 residues. The CDR3 reads CAISEPRETQYF. The CDR3 DNA is TGTGCCATCAGTGAGCCACGGGAGACCCAGTACTTC.

This chain links TRBV12-3 or TRBV12-4 with TRBJ1-3; 8 bases are a match to TRBD1. V dropped 6 bases and J dropped 7; count of bases not matched to a gene: 8. The CDR3 totals 14 residues. CDR3 in amino acids: CASSLTGASNTIYF. The DNA of the CDR3 is TGTGCCAGCAGCCTGACAGGGGCAAGTAACACCATATATTTT.

The chain employs TRBV5-6 and TRBJ2-1, with D perhaps assigned TRBD1 or TRBD2 (5 bases each). Trimming removed 0 bases at V and 3 bases at J, with 10 bases between. From germline, CDR1 is SGHDT and CDR2 YYEEEE. The CDR3 has 15 residues. The CDR3 loop is CASSLGDAIYNEQFF. Here the CDR3 DNA reads TGTGCCAGCAGCTTGGGGGACGCCATCTACAATGAGCAGTTCTTC. Drawing the rest from reference TRBV5-6 and TRBJ2-1, the complete variable domain is DAGVTQSPTHLIKTRGQQVTLRCSPKSGHDTVSWYQQALGQGPQFIFQYYEEEERQRGNFPDRFSGHQFPNYSSELNVNALLLGDSALYLCASSLGDAIYNEQFFGPGTRLTVL.

This sequence joins TRBV3-1 and TRBJ2-1; 12 bases agree with TRBD1. V lost 3 bases and J lost 7; bases outside the gene matches: 1. Looked up from germline, CDR1 is LGHDT and CDR2 is YNNKEL (reference sequence). The CDR3 extends over 14 amino acids. DNA of the CDR3: TGTGCCAGCAGCCAGGGACAGGGGGCGAATGAGCAGTTCTTC. This encodes CASSQGQGANEQFF.

The chain uses TRBV20-1 and TRBJ2-5; 11 nucleotides agree with TRBD2. The CDR3 is 14 residues long. Per the germline V gene, CDR1 is DFQATT and CDR2 is SNEGSKA (reference sequence). The junction had 6 bases not matched to a gene; V was cut back by 4 bases and J by 5 bases. CDR3 nucleotides: TGCAGTGCTATAGCGGGGGGGCCGGGGGAGACCCAGTACTTC. This sequence encodes CSAIAGGPGETQYF.

The rearrangement uses TRBV6-2 or TRBV6-3 and TRBJ2-2; TRBD2 aligns across 13 bases. CDR3 length: 19 amino acids. Germline V gene lookup returns CDR1 MNHEY and CDR2 SVGEGT. V was clipped by 4 bases and J by 1 base; unmatched bases: 9. The CDR3 here is CASSSRNRLAGGNTGELFF. CDR3 nucleotide sequence: TGTGCCAGCAGTTCCCGAAACCGACTAGCGGGGGGGAACACCGGGGAGCTGTTTTTT.

The chain combines TRBV27 with TRBJ2-2; TRBD2 might be the D (5 bases). Germline V lookup: CDR1 MNHEY, CDR2 SMNVEV (reference sequence). V lost 3 bases to trimming and J lost 3 bases, with 11 bases between them. The CDR3 is 15 residues long. Here the CDR3 reads CASSFGRRDTGELFF. In DNA form, the CDR3 reads TGTGCCAGCAGTTTCGGCAGGCGGGACACCGGGGAGCTGTTTTTT.

A few counts support this clonotype. The CDR3 bases are TGTGCCAGCAGATCCGGGACCCTGGACACCGGGGAGCTGTTTTTT. This encodes CASRSGTLDTGELFF. The V and J genes are TRBV7-3 and TRBJ2-2; D possibly uses TRBD1 or TRBD2 (5 bases each). Germline V gives CDR1 SGHTA, CDR2 FQGTGA. V was clipped by 6 bases and J by 3 bases, with 14 bases between them. The CDR3 extends over 15 amino acids.

This clonotype was found a few times. The V and J genes are TRBV5-5 and TRBJ2-1, with 9 positions matching TRBD1. The V gene end was trimmed by 5 bases and the J gene end by 7 bases; junction bases not matched to a gene: 10. CDR1 is SGHKS, CDR2 YYEKEE, per germline (reference sequence). This CDR3 contains 15 residues. Written as DNA, the CDR3 is TGTGCCAGCAGACCGGGACAGGGTCGAACTAATGAGCAGTTCTTC. Translating gives CASRPGQGRTNEQFF. The entire variable domain, with the rest obtained from reference TRBV5-5 and TRBJ2-1, is as follows: DAGVTQSPTHLIKTRGQQVTLRCSPISGHKSVSWYQQVLGQGPQFIFQYYEKEERGRGNFPDRFSARQFPNYSSELNVNALLLGDSALYLCASRPGQGRTNEQFFGPGTRLTVL.

There are many counts of this clonotype. This chain uses TRBV18 with TRBJ1-1; D unresolved. V was clipped by 4 bases and J by 11 bases, with 14 bases between them. Looked up from germline, CDR1 is KGHSH and CDR2 is LQKENI. The CDR3 totals 12 residues. The CDR3 here is CASSLEGGEAFF. For the CDR3, the DNA is TGTGCCAGCTCACTAGAGGGAGGAGAGGCTTTCTTT.

This clonotype showed up just a few times. This chain uses TRBV4-3 with TRBJ2-1; the match to TRBD1 covers 7 bases. V was pared by 2 bases and J by 1 base, with 2 bases of the junction left unmatched. The CDR3 runs 15 residues. Germline CDR1 LGHNA, CDR2 YSLEER. CDR3 in DNA: TGCGCCAGCAGCCAAAGGACAGGTTCCTACAATGAGCAGTTCTTC. This codes for CASSQRTGSYNEQFF.

The chain has TRBV7-9 and TRBJ2-7, with D hard to call. Germline V CDR1 and CDR2: SEHNR, FQNEAQ (reference sequence). Trimming left V 1 base short and J 3 bases short, with 7 bases between. The CDR3 runs to 13 residues. CDR3 nucleotide sequence: TGTGCCAGCAGCTTAGGGCCGTACTACGAGCAGTACGTC. This translates into CASSLGPYYEQYV.

This clonotype was observed a few times. The V call is TRBV6-5, the J call TRBJ2-5, with D hard to call. The germline V gene has CDR1 MNHEY and CDR2 SVGAGI. V was pared by 2 bases and J by 0 bases, with 16 bases between. This CDR3 is 17 amino acids long. The CDR3, as DNA: TGTGCCAGCAGTTACCTCCCCCGGTCAGATTACCAAGAGACCCAGTACTTC. Residues: CASSYLPRSDYQETQYF.